The next 29 T cell receptor beta chains were all read from a single sample in a study of STAT5B mutations in CD4+ large granular lymphocyte leukemia. The assay was immunoSEQ multiplex PCR, and TCRdb's table has in-frame clones only and misses some. The top ten clones hold approximately 0.29% of a sample with about 33,000 clones, around 70% of them seen once. Sequenced material: CD4+ T cells from blood buffy coats. These receptors all come from a human donor in good health.

V gene TRBV19 combines with J gene TRBJ1-1, with TRBD1 matching 8 bases. The J segment lost 2 bases and the V segment lost 3 bases, leaving 5 bases of the junction unmatched. This CDR3 has 15 amino acids. CDR1 LNHDA and CDR2 SQIVND come from the germline V gene (reference sequence). This CDR3 reads CASSIAGGSNTEAFF. For the CDR3, the DNA is TGTGCCAGTAGTATTGCAGGGGGCTCAAACACTGAAGCTTTCTTT.

This chain connects TRBV2 to TRBJ2-3; 7 bases are a match to TRBD1. The junction had 15 bases not matched to a gene; V was cut back by 6 bases and J by 6 bases. From germline, CDR1 is SNHLY and CDR2 FYNNEI. The CDR3 has 16 amino acids. The chain's CDR3 is CASRDPGTAGADTQYF. The CDR3 nucleotides are TGTGCCAGCAGAGACCCCGGGACAGCTGGAGCGGATACGCAGTATTTT.

This clone was found once. This chain connects TRBV7-2 to TRBJ2-3; 9 bases are a match to TRBD2. CDR1 SGHTA and CDR2 FQGNSA come from the germline V gene. The trim removed 1 base at V and 6 bases at J, leaving 2 bases unmatched. The CDR3 extends over 14 amino acids. In nucleotides, the CDR3 is TGTGCCAGCAGCTTAGTGAGCGGGAGGGATACGCAGTATTTT. Translation gives CASSLVSGRDTQYF.

This clone was counted once. The chain is built from TRBV21-1 and TRBJ1-2. TRBV21-1 is a documented pseudogene. This CDR3 spans 14 amino acids. CDR3: CASSKPKNDYGYTF. The CDR3 DNA sequence: TGTGCCAGCAGCAAACCGAAGAATGACTATGGCTACACCTTC.

This clone was recorded a few times. The genes are TRBV15 and TRBJ2-2, with TRBD1 matching 8 bases. Trimming took 4 bases from V and 3 from J; bases not matched to a gene: 4. Germline V gene data show CDR1 as LNHNV and CDR2 as YYDKDF (reference sequence). The CDR3 totals 15 residues. The CDR3 loop reads CATSTGTGYTGELFF. The CDR3 DNA is TGTGCCACCAGCACCGGGACAGGATACACCGGGGAGCTGTTTTTT.

This rearrangement joins TRBV27 to TRBJ1-6; D is possibly TRBD1 (5 bases). This CDR3 comprises 16 residues. Per germline, CDR1 MNHEY and CDR2 SMNVEV (reference sequence). V was cut by 8 bases and J by 0 bases, with 14 bases left in between. The CDR3 coding sequence is TGTGCCAGCGGGGGAGAGTCGAGCTCCTATAATTCACCCCTCCACTTT. This codes for CASGGESSSYNSPLHF.

The rearrangement links TRBV5-4 to TRBJ1-2; tentatively, D is TRBD1 (6 bases). There are 15 residues in the CDR3. Germline CDR1 is SGHNT and CDR2 is YYREEE (reference sequence). The V and J ends lost 4 bases and 7 bases respectively, with 20 bases between them. CDR3 residues: CASSGWTAKLSGYTF. The CDR3 nucleotides are TGTGCCAGCAGCGGTTGGACAGCAAAACTATCTGGCTACACCTTC.

The rearrangement links TRBV2 to TRBJ2-2, with D perhaps being TRBD1 or TRBD2 (5 bases each). The CDR3 runs 14 residues. CDR1 is SNHLY and CDR2 is FYNNEI in the germline V gene. V was pared by 4 bases and J by 3 bases, with 9 bases between. CDR3 DNA sequence: TGTGCCAGCAGTGTATTGGGGGACACCGGGGAGCTGTTTTTT. Encoded protein: CASSVLGDTGELFF.

The chain uses TRBV28 and TRBJ1-2; unclear D gene. The V gene lost 6 bases and the J gene lost 2 bases, with 13 bases spanning the gap. This CDR3 contains 14 residues. Germline CDR1 and CDR2: MDHEN and SYDVKM. CDR3 amino acids: CASRPMRLNYGYTF. CDR3 in DNA: TGTGCCAGCAGACCTATGAGGCTAAACTATGGCTACACCTTC.

The V gene is TRBV11-2, the J gene TRBJ2-5; the D gene is possibly TRBD1 (6 bases). The germline V and J ends were trimmed by 3 bases and 4 bases, with 15 bases remaining between them. Germline-derived CDR1 and CDR2 are SGHAT and FQNNGV. This CDR3 spans 15 amino acids. This CDR3 reads CASSFSTGQVETQYF. Written as DNA, the CDR3 is TGTGCCAGCAGCTTTTCGACAGGCCAGGTAGAGACCCAGTACTTC.

The chain has TRBV10-3 and TRBJ1-5, with TRBD1 identical over 8 bases. The CDR3 is 13 amino acids. The junction had 3 bases not matched to a gene; V was cut back by 4 bases and J by 7 bases. Germline V gene lookup returns CDR1 ENHRY and CDR2 SYGVKD. CDR3 bases: TGTGCCATCAGTGTGGACAGGGCGCAGCCCCAGCATTTT. Translation gives CAISVDRAQPQHF.

This chain uses TRBV9 with TRBJ2-7, with TRBD2 identical over 9 bases. The junction had 6 bases not matched to a gene; V was cut back by 3 bases and J by 5 bases. The CDR3 length is 14 residues. Per germline, CDR1 SGDLS and CDR2 YYNGEE. The CDR3 DNA sequence: TGTGCCAGCAGCGCGAATAGCGGGAGTCACGAGCAGTACTTC. The encoded protein is CASSANSGSHEQYF.

The V gene is TRBV5-1, the J gene TRBJ2-5; D is unclear. Germline values: CDR1 SGHRS, CDR2 YFSETQ. The CDR3 is 17 amino acids. Trimming shortened V by 0 bases and J by 2 bases, and 17 bases separated the two germline ends. The CDR3 nucleotides read TGCGCCAGCAGCTTGGCCTCAAGGCAGGTTAGGCAAGAGACCCAGTACTTC. Protein sequence: CASSLASRQVRQETQYF.

The chain carries TRBV5-1 and TRBJ2-2; D is unresolved. V lost 6 bases and J 1 base, leaving 7 bases between the germline ends. CDR1 and CDR2 from the germline V gene are SGHRS and YFSETQ. There are 13 residues in the CDR3. The CDR3 sequence is CASTQENTGELFF. CDR3 sequence (DNA): TGCGCCAGCACCCAGGAGAACACCGGGGAGCTGTTTTTT.

This clone turned up a few times. The chain recombines TRBV30 with TRBJ1-6, with a tentative D call TRBD1 (5 bases). Germline lookup yields CDR1 GTSNPN and CDR2 SVGIG (reference sequence). The V end lost 5 bases, the J end lost 7 bases, and 18 bases lay between the germline ends. The CDR3 is 15 residues long. CDR3 sequence: CAWDRDRATNSPLHF. The CDR3 DNA is TGTGCCTGGGACCGGGACCGAGCTACAAATTCACCCCTCCACTTT.

The chain links TRBV10-3 to TRBJ2-1, with 13 bases aligning to TRBD2. The germline CDR1 and CDR2 sequences are ENHRY and SYGVKD. Trimming at V came to 7 bases and at J to 6 bases, leaving 6 bases not matched to a gene. The CDR3 has 15 amino acids. The CDR3 DNA sequence: TGTGCCATCACTGCAGGACTAGCGGGGGTCAATGAGCAGTTCTTC. This encodes CAITAGLAGVNEQFF.

The rearrangement links TRBV9 to TRBJ2-1; D is unclear. V lost 0 bases and J lost 12, with 10 bases in between. CDR1 is SGDLS, CDR2 YYNGEE, per germline. The CDR3 extends over 12 amino acids. The CDR3 DNA reads TGTGCCAGCAGCGTAGCGTTTGGGTTGCAGTTCTTC. Its protein product is CASSVAFGLQFF.

This clone has more than one count but fewer than ten. The rearrangement joins TRBV6-1 to TRBJ1-2; D uncertain. With 1 base removed from V and 0 bases from J, the gap between germline ends came to 6 bases. CDR1 and CDR2 from the germline V gene are MNHNS and SASEGT. There are 14 residues in the CDR3. The CDR3 bases are TGTGCCAGCAGTGAAGTGGGGACTAACTATGGCTACACCTTC. Translating it yields CASSEVGTNYGYTF.

The J gene is TRBJ2-7, the V gene TRBV5-4; 11 nucleotides match TRBD2. This CDR3 has 15 residues. The V gene end was trimmed by 4 bases and the J gene end by 3 bases; junction bases not matched to a gene: 6. Germline CDR1 SGHNT, CDR2 YYREEE (reference sequence). The CDR3, as DNA: TGTGCCAGCAGCAAGGGACTAGCGGCCGACTACGAGCAGTACTTC. It translates to CASSKGLAADYEQYF.

This clone is a singleton in its sample. The chain is built from TRBV11-2 and TRBJ2-1; D is possibly TRBD2 (6 bases). This CDR3 spans 14 amino acids. Germline CDR1 and CDR2: SGHAT and FQNNGV. Trimming removed 1 base from V and 5 bases from J, with 9 bases in between. DNA of the CDR3: TGTGCCAGCAGCTTAGGGGGGGTGGACAATGAGCAGTTCTTC. Its protein is CASSLGGVDNEQFF.

This chain joins TRBV7-2 and TRBJ2-3; 8 bases align to TRBD2. Germline V gives CDR1 SGHTA, CDR2 FQGNSA. Germline trimming cut 4 bases from V and 4 bases from J; bases unmatched to any gene: 4. This CDR3 region has 14 residues. The CDR3: CASSSGLASDTQYF. In DNA form, the CDR3 reads TGTGCCAGCAGCTCCGGACTAGCTTCAGATACGCAGTATTTT.

This chain connects TRBV21-1 to TRBJ1-2. TRBV21-1 is a pseudogene segment. There are 13 residues in the CDR3. CDR3 sequence: CASSKETHYGYTF. CDR3 sequence (DNA): TGTGCCAGCAGCAAAGAAACCCATTATGGCTACACCTTC.

Remarks on this clone: At one of its ends the junction is not consistent with the germline gene, which may arise from a read error. This chain links TRBV28 with TRBJ2-5; D possibly uses TRBD1 or TRBD2 (6 bases each). Germline V lookup: CDR1 MDHEN, CDR2 SYDVKM. The CDR3 is 15 residues long. CDR3 sequence (DNA): TGTGCCAGCACTTTACTACGGGGGCCTCAAGAGACCCAGTACTTC. Its translation: CASTLLRGPQETQYF.

This chain connects TRBV2 to TRBJ1-4; a possible D gene is TRBD1 (5 bases). This CDR3 spans 15 amino acids. V was pared by 6 bases and J by 5 bases, with 16 bases between. Germline values: CDR1 SNHLY, CDR2 FYNNEI. CDR3 DNA sequence: TGTGCCAGCAGCTACGACAGATCCTGGAATGAAAAACTGTTTTTT. Protein product: CASSYDRSWNEKLFF.

Worth noting for this clone: One end of the junction fails to match germline, which may point to a read error. This rearrangement joins TRBV30 to TRBJ1-5; D call uncertain. CDR1 is GTSNPN, CDR2 SVGIG, per germline (reference sequence). The CDR3 is 14 amino acids. CDR3 sequence (DNA): TGTGCCTGGAGTCCTGGGAGTTCTACTCAGCCCCGGCATTTT. It codes for CAWSPGSSTQPRHF.

The CDR3 bases are TGTGCCAGCAGTTTACTCGGGACAGGGGGACGGTACGAGCAGTACTTC. Amino acids: CASSLLGTGGRYEQYF. The V gene is TRBV28, the J gene TRBJ2-7; 11 nucleotides align to TRBD1. V lost 2 bases and J lost 4; bases outside the gene matches: 7. Germline CDR1 and CDR2: MDHEN and SYDVKM. The CDR3 runs 16 residues.

This chain joins TRBV29-1 and TRBJ2-2; D uncertain. The V gene lost 7 bases and the J gene lost 8 bases, with 11 bases spanning the gap. From germline, CDR1 is SQVTM and CDR2 ANQGSEA. The CDR3 extends over 11 amino acids. The CDR3 sequence: CSAVQRGELFF. The CDR3 DNA follows: TGCAGCGCTGTCCAAAGAGGGGAGCTGTTTTTT.

This chain joins TRBV6-1 and TRBJ1-2; TRBD1 agrees at 10 bases. CDR1 is MNHNS and CDR2 is SASEGT in the germline V gene. The ends lost 3 bases at V and 8 bases at J; junction bases unmatched: 9. CDR3 length: 15 residues. CDR3 loop: CASSDQGQGLRGYTF. CDR3 in DNA: TGTGCCAGCAGTGACCAGGGACAGGGGCTGCGAGGCTACACCTTC.

The chain recombines TRBV28 with TRBJ2-2, with D possibly being TRBD2 (5 bases). This CDR3 is built from 15 residues. V dropped 5 bases and J dropped 1 base, with 11 bases sitting between them. Germline CDR1 MDHEN, CDR2 SYDVKM. The CDR3 region is CASSEGNRNTGELFF. CDR3 coding DNA: TGTGCCAGCAGTGAGGGTAACAGGAACACCGGGGAGCTGTTTTTT.